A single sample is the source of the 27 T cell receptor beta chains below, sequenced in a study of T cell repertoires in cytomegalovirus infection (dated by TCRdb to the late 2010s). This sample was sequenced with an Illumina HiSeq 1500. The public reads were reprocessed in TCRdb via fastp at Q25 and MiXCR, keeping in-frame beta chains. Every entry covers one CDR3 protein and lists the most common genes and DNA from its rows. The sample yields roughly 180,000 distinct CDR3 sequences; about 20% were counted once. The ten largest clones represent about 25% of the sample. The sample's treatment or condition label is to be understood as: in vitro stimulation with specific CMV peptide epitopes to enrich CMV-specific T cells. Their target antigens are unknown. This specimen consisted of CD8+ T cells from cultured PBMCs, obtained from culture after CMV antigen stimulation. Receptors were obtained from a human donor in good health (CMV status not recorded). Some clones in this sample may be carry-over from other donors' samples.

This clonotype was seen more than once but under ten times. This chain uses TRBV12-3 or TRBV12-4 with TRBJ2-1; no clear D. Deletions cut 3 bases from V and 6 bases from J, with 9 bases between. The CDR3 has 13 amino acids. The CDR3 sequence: CASSLSSLNEQFF. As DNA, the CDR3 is TGTGCCAGCAGTTTGAGCAGCCTCAATGAGCAGTTCTTC.

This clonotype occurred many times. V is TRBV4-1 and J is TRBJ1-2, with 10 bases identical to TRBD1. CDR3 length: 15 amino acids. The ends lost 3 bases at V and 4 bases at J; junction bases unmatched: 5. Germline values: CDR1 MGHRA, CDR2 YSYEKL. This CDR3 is CASSQGTGVPYGYTF. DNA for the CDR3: TGCGCCAGCAGCCAGGGGACAGGGGTTCCCTATGGCTACACCTTC.

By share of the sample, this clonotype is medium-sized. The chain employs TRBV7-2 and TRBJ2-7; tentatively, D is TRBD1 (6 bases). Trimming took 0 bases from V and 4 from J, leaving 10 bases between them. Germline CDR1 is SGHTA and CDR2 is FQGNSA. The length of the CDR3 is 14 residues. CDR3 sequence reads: CASSLADRLYEQYF. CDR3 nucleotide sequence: TGTGCCAGCAGCTTAGCGGACAGACTTTACGAGCAGTACTTC.

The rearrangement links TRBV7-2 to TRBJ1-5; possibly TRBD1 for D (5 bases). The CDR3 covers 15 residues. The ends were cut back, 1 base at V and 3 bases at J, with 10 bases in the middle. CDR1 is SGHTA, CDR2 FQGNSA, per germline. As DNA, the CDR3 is TGTGCCAGCAGCTTAGGACAGACAATCAATCAGCCCCAGCATTTT. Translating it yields CASSLGQTINQPQHF.

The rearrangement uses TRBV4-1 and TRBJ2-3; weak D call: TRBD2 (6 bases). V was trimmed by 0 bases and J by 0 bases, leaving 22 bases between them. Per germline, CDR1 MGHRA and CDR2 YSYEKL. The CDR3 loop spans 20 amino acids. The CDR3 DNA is TGCGCCAGCAGCCAAGAGGAAATCCGACTAGTCCGGGTTAGCACAGATACGCAGTATTTT. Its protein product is CASSQEEIRLVRVSTDTQYF.

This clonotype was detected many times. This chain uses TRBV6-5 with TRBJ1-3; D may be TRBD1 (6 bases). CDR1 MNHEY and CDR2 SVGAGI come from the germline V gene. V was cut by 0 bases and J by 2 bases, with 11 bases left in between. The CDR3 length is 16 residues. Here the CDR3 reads CASSYSLEGAGNTIYF. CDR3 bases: TGTGCCAGCAGTTACTCCTTGGAGGGGGCTGGAAACACCATATATTTT.

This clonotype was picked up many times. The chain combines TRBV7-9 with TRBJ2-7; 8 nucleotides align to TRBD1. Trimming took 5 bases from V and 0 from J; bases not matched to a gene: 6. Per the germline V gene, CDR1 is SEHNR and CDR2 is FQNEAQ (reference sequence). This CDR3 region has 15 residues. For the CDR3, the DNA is TGTGCCAGCAGCCTCGGACAGGGAGTCTCCTACGAGCAGTACTTC. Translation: CASSLGQGVSYEQYF.

This CDR3 is CASSELAGGHQETQYF. The CDR3 DNA follows: TGTGCCAGCAGTGAGTTAGCGGGGGGACACCAAGAGACCCAGTACTTC. V is TRBV6-1 and J is TRBJ2-5, with 10 nucleotides matching TRBD2. With V trimmed by 3 bases and J by 0 bases, 4 bases remained unmatched. The germline V gene encodes CDR1 MNHNS and CDR2 SASEGT. This CDR3 contains 16 residues.

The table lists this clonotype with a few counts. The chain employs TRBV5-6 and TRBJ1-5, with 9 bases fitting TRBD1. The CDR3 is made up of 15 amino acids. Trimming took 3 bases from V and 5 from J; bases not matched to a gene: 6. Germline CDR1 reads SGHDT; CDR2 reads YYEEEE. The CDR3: CASSSGTGPYQPQHF. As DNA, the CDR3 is TGTGCCAGCAGCTCCGGGACAGGGCCGTATCAGCCCCAGCATTTT. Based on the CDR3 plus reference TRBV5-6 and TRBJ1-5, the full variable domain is DAGVTQSPTHLIKTRGQQVTLRCSPKSGHDTVSWYQQALGQGPQFIFQYYEEEERQRGNFPDRFSGHQFPNYSSELNVNALLLGDSALYLCASSSGTGPYQPQHFGDGTRLSIL.

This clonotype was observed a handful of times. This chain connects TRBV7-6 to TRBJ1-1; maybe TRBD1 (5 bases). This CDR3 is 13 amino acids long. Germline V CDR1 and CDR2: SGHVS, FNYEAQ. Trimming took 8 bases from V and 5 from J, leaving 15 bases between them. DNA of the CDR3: TGTGCCAGCTCCCCCGGGACCCGAACTGAAGCTTTCTTT. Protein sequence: CASSPGTRTEAFF.

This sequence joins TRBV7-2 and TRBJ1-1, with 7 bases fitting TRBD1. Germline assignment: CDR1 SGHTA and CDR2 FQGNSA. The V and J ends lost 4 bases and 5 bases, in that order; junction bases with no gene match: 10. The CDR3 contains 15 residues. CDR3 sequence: CASSSKTGRTTEAFF. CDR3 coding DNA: TGTGCCAGCAGCTCGAAGACAGGGCGGACGACTGAAGCTTTCTTT. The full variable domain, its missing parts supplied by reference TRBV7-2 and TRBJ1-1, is GAGVSQSPSNKVTEKGKDVELRCDPISGHTALYWYRQSLGQGLEFLIYFQGNSAPDKSGLPSDRFSAERTGGSVSTLTIQRTQQEDSAVYLCASSSKTGRTTEAFFGQGTRLTVV.

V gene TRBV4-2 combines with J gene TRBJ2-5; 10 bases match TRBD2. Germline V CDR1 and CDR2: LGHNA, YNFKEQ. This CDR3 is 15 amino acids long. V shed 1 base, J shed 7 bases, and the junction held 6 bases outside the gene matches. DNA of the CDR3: TGTGCCAGCAGCCAAGTCAGCGGGGGGGTGGTGACCCAGTACTTC. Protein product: CASSQVSGGVVTQYF.

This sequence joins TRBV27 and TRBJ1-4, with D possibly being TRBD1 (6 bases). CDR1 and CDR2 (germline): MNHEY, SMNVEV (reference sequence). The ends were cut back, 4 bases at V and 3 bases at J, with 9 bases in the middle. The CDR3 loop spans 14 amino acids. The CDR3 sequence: CASSWTASNEKLFF. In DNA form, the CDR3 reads TGTGCCAGCAGTTGGACAGCTTCTAATGAAAAACTGTTTTTT.

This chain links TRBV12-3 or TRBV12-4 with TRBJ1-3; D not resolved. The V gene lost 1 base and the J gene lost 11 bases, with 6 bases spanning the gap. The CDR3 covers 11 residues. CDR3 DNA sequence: TGTGCCAGCAGTTTAGGGGAGCCCATATATTTT. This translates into CASSLGEPIYF.

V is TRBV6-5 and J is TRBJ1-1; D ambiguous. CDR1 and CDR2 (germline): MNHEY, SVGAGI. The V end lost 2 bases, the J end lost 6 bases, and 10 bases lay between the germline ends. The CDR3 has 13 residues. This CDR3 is CASSYGGIAEAFF. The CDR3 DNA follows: TGTGCCAGCAGTTACGGAGGGATCGCTGAAGCTTTCTTT.

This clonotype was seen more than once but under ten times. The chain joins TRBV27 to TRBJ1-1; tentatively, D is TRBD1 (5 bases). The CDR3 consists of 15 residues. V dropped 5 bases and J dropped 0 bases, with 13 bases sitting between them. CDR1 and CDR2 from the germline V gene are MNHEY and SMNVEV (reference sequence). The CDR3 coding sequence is TGTGCCAGCAGTCAAGGTGGGACGGTGAACACTGAAGCTTTCTTT. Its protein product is CASSQGGTVNTEAFF.

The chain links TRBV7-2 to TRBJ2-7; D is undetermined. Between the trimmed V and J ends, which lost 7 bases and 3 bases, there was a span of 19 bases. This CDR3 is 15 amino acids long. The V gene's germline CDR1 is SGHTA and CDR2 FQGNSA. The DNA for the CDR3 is TGTGCCAGCACCACTTCGGGTGCAGGCATCTACGAGCAGTACTTC. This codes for CASTTSGAGIYEQYF. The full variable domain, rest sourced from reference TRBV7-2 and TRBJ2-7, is GAGVSQSPSNKVTEKGKDVELRCDPISGHTALYWYRQSLGQGLEFLIYFQGNSAPDKSGLPSDRFSAERTGGSVSTLTIQRTQQEDSAVYLCASTTSGAGIYEQYFGPGTRLTVT.

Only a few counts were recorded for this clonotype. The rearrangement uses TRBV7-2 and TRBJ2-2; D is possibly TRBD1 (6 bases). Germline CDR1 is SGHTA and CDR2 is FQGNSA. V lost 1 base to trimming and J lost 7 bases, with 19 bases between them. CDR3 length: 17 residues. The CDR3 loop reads CASSLDIQTGDSGELFF. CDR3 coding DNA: TGTGCCAGCAGCTTAGATATCCAGACAGGAGATAGCGGGGAGCTGTTTTTT.

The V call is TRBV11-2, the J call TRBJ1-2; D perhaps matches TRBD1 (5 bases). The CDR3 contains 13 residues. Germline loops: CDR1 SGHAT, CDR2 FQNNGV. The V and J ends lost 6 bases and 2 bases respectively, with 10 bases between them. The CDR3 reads CASRGHPNYGYTF. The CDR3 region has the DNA TGTGCCAGCAGAGGACATCCGAACTATGGCTACACCTTC.

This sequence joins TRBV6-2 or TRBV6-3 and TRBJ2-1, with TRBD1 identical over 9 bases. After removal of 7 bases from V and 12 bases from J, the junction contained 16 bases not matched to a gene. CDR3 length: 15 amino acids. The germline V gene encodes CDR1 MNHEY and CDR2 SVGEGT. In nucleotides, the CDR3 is TGTGCCAGCATAGTCCTTAGGGACAGGGAGTTGGTGCAGTTCTTC. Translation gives CASIVLRDRELVQFF.

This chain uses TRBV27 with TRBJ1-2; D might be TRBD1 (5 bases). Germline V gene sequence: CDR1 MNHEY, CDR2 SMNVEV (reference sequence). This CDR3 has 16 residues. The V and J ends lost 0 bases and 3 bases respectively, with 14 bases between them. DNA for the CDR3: TGTGCCAGCAGTTTATCGATGGGGGAGAGGGACTATGGCTACACCTTC. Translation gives CASSLSMGERDYGYTF.

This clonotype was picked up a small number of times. CDR3 DNA sequence: TGTGCCAGCAGTTTGGACAGTCTAAACACCGGGGAGCTGTTTTTT. It specifies CASSLDSLNTGELFF. This rearrangement joins TRBV12-3 or TRBV12-4 to TRBJ2-2; possibly TRBD1 for D (6 bases). The CDR3 loop spans 15 amino acids. The V gene lost 3 bases and the J gene lost 2 bases, with 10 bases spanning the gap.

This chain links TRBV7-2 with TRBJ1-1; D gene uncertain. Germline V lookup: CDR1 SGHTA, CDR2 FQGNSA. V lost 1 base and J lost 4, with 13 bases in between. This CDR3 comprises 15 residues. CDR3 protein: CASSLERSGSTEAFF. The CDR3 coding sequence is TGTGCCAGCAGCTTAGAAAGGTCGGGGAGCACTGAAGCTTTCTTT.

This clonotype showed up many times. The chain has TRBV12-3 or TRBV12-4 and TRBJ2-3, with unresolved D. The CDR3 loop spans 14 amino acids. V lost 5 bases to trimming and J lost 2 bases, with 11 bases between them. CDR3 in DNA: TGTGCCAGCAGTCGTATAGGGAACACAGATACGCAGTATTTT. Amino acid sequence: CASSRIGNTDTQYF.

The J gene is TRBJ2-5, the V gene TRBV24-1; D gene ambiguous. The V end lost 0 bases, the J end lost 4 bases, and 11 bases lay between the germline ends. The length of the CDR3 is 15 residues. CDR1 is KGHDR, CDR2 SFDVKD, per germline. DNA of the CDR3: TGTGCCACCAGTGATTTGACGCACCAGGTAGAGACCCAGTACTTC. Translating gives CATSDLTHQVETQYF.

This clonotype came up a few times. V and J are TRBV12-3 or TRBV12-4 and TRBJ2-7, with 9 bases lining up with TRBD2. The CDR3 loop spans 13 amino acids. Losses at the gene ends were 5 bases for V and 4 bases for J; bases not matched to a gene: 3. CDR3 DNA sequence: TGTGCCAGCAGTCCCGGACTAGCGTACGAGCAGTACTTC. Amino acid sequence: CASSPGLAYEQYF.

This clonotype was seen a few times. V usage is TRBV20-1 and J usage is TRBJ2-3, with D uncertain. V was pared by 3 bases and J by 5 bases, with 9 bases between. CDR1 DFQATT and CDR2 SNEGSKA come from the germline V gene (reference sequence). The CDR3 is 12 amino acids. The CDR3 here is CSARPIGDTQYF. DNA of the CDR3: TGCAGTGCTAGGCCAATAGGAGATACGCAGTATTTT.